The present T cell receptor (beta chain) was sequenced within a study of beta chain features in type 1 diabetes. Study details: Healthy donors resembled patients in age, gender and cell yields. All of the samples together had 95 million to 140 million sorted cells examined. General observations from the study: When VDJ junctions were examined, type 1 diabetes patients showed fewer insertions and more deletions.

Remarks on this clone: Its cognate antigen is unknown.

The authors sorted CD4+ naive, central memory, regulatory and stem cell-like memory cells via CD45RO/CCR7/CD25/CD127/CD95/CD27. Expressed TCRB transcripts got sequenced, as all isolated RNA was reverse transcribed. TCRdb keeps only in-frame clones here, not all; method: immunoSEQ multiplex PCR. The top ten clones hold roughly 0.098% of a sample with hundreds of thousands of clones, 15% to 18% of them seen once. CDR1 is MDHEN, CDR2 SYDVKM, per germline. The CDR3 totals 14 residues. V trimming: 3 bases; J trimming: 0 bases; junction bases outside the gene matches: 0. This receptor was obtained from a man younger than 30 in good health. This rearrangement joins TRBV28 to TRBJ1-1, with 8 bases aligning to TRBD1. The sequenced sample was naive CD4+ T cells from blood. CDR3 sequence (DNA): TGTGCCAGCAGTTTGGACAGGGTGAACACTGAAGCTTTCTTT. Amino acids: CASSLDRVNTEAFF.